A selection of T cell receptor beta chains follows, all from one sample in a study of lymphopenia after photon versus proton radiotherapy. The data were produced by immunoSEQ multiplex PCR, yet TCRdb's version contains in-frame clones alone and is incomplete. The sample has approximately 16,000 clones, about nine tenths seen once. The material sequenced was peripheral blood, taken from a patient treated with proton-based radiotherapy. Receptor source: an older man with pancreatic cancer. Both conserved end residues are part of each CDR3. Each record gives: V gene, J gene, D gene, CDR3 protein. D genes are given only for firm matches.

>TRBV19|TRBJ1-1|NA
CASQLGSRMNTEAFF
>TRBV15|TRBJ1-3|NA
CATSRDRPGGNTIYF
>TRBV6-1|TRBJ2-7|TRBD2
CASRPGGIGQYF
>TRBV7-9|TRBJ1-2|NA
CASSLGTARLYGYTF
>TRBV5-3|TRBJ2-1|NA
CRRDNSYNEQFF
>TRBV7-2|TRBJ1-1|TRBD1
CASSLVWARGAVEAFF
>TRBV5-6|TRBJ1-5|NA
CASSLGDRPWSNQPQHF
>TRBV5-1|TRBJ1-1|NA
CASTDSNTEAFF
>TRBV15|TRBJ1-2|TRBD1
CATSRDRDRVALYGYTF
>TRBV7-9|TRBJ1-4|NA
CASSPSLGDEKLFF
>TRBV6-5|TRBJ2-3|TRBD2
CASKGAGGGEDTQYF
>TRBV6-5|TRBJ1-1|NA
CASRPNTNTEAFF
>TRBV7-9|TRBJ2-5|NA
CASSPGGGETQYF
>TRBV19|TRBJ2-3|NA
CASRNGGTDTQYF
>TRBV6-5|TRBJ2-1|NA
CASSYSRQGYEQFF
>TRBV19|TRBJ2-7|NA
CASSTRQAYYEQYF
>TRBV2|TRBJ2-4|NA
CASSSYRVGSPKKNIQYF
>TRBV2|TRBJ1-2|NA
CASSEKGQGLIGGYTF
>TRBV18|TRBJ2-2|NA
CASSPVGGFANTGELFF
>TRBV2|TRBJ2-7|NA
CASRGWGSSYEQYF
>TRBV7-6|TRBJ1-6|NA
CASSLNLNAALHF
>TRBV5-1|TRBJ1-2|TRBD1
CASSSGTGEGGYTF
>TRBV6-1|TRBJ2-7|TRBD2
CATLAGVSTEQYF
>TRBV4-2|TRBJ1-2|NA
CASSLPGAGANYGYTF
>TRBV28|TRBJ1-1|NA
CASTPGRNTEAFF
>TRBV7-3|TRBJ1-2|TRBD1
CASSLRSGRTGGYTF
>TRBV11-2|TRBJ1-3|NA
CASSLGTGNTIYF
>TRBV30|TRBJ1-4|NA
CAWSGGGATNEKLFF
>TRBV7-9|TRBJ1-2|NA
CASSYTGSNYGYTF
>TRBV12-5|TRBJ1-1|NA
CASGSGQGWDTEAFF
>TRBV27|TRBJ2-7|NA
CASSRDYEQYF
>TRBV18|TRBJ2-7|NA
CASSPLQDPLSYEQYF
>TRBV30|TRBJ2-7|NA
CAWSGGFEQYF
>TRBV5-8|TRBJ2-1|NA
CASSLEGGVNNEQFF
>TRBV19|TRBJ2-1|NA
CASSISSGPSYNEQFF
>TRBV11-2|TRBJ2-7|NA
CASSPTSGYEQYF
>TRBV2|TRBJ1-2|NA
CASLGKGAIDYGYTF
>TRBV19|TRBJ2-7|TRBD1
CASSSPRQGPTTNEQYF
>TRBV30|TRBJ1-2|NA
CAWSTNYGYTF
>TRBV7-9|TRBJ1-1|NA
CASSLEGGWENTEAFF
>TRBV11-3|TRBJ1-1|NA
CASSLTIGGRGINTEAFF
>TRBV7-8|TRBJ2-1|TRBD2
CASSPRTRRDEQFF
>TRBV18|TRBJ1-1|NA
CASSPRTVDVNTEAFF
>TRBV30|TRBJ2-7|NA
CAWRVEGGAYEQYF
>TRBV11-3|TRBJ1-6|NA
CASSLGSRTPLHF
>TRBV9|TRBJ1-1|NA
CASSPRDNLNTEAFF
>TRBV18|TRBJ1-3|NA
CASSPRVRRNTGNTIYF
>TRBV30|TRBJ2-3|NA
CAWSVLHWYDTDTQYF
>TRBV7-9|TRBJ1-1|NA
CASSFDGGLHPRVAFF
>TRBV27|TRBJ2-3|TRBD2
CASIGPNRSGRFMDTQYF